This T cell receptor beta chain was recorded in a study of T cells in Graves' hyperthyroidism and ophthalmopathy (dated by TCRdb to the late 2010s). In the study overall: Peripheral blood samples were taken at initial diagnosis, before any treatment was given. TCR V-J signatures able to tell the groups apart were searched for in a discovery cohort of approximately 95 patients, of whom 43 had Graves' ophthalmopathy and roughly 58 had stable Graves' hyperthyroidism. Prospective prediction of ophthalmopathy was tested in an independent validation cohort consisting of 18 hyperthyroidism patients and more than 15 patients who later progressed to ophthalmopathy. The 100 or so discovery patients were divided at random into training and test sets in a 7:3 ratio. The study also compared thyroid tissue and blood T-cell repertoires from more than 5 Graves' hyperthyroidism patients. After blood sampling, hyperthyroidism patients were treated with methimazole at a starting dose of 30 mg daily, and ophthalmopathy patients were treated with high-dose intravenous methylprednisolone. The paper describes TCR Vbeta CDR3 sequencing of 140 or so peripheral blood samples, made up of 43 ophthalmopathy patients, some 80 hyperthyroidism patients and some 17 progressor patients.

As regards this clonotype: The antigen it recognizes is unknown. One base away there is no much larger clone; base qualities are not given.

The TCR beta CDR3 regions were amplified from the RNA transcripts. The TCR CDR3 was subjected to a first round of RT-PCR using the HTBI primer set and the Qiagen OneStep RT-PCR kit. A second multiplex PCR round built the libraries, followed by size selection and purification. Libraries were sequenced paired-end with 100 bp reads on an Illumina HiSeq2000. For the original study's pipeline: SOAPnuke was used to process the raw data, removing reads that contained adapters or uncalled bases, had a mean Phred below 15, or lacked an exact match to the constant primer or identifier. COPE v1.2.5 was used to merge the high-quality paired reads, and each unique nucleotide sequence was defined as a clonotype. MiTCR v1.1 was used to align clonotypes to the IMGT TRBV, TRBD and TRBJ reference segments. Analysis was restricted to V-J combinations with a frequency above 0.0001, which covered 98% to 99.2% of repertoires. The TCS score was defined as the ratio of F50 (clonal expansion) to E x V (chaos), calculated using BLOSUM62-based TCRdist between CDR3 peptides within each V-J. Welch's t-statistics and random forest reduced fewer than 550 V-J features to 13, which were used in a naive Bayes classifier (R e1071). TCRdb reran the public reads through fastp at Q25 and MiXCR, keeping productive beta chains. Each entry merges the rows of one CDR3 protein and shows their most common DNA and genes. The V and J calls, along with clone size, are taken from TCRdb and not from the paper's own processing. The sample table contains about 640,000 distinct CDR3 sequences; only one count was recorded for less than 25% of them. Together, the top ten hold 30% to 40% of the sample.

Moderately to severely active disease, a Clinical Activity Score of at least 3, a NOSPECS grade of at least 4, and a duration under 3 months were present in ophthalmopathy patients. Patients with uncontrolled infections, other autoimmune diseases, pregnancy or lactation were excluded. Clinical symptoms, serum thyroxine and TRAb, thyroid ultrasound, and orbital computed tomography formed the basis for the diagnoses. PBMCs were separated from approximately 9.9 ml of fresh peripheral blood using Ficoll-Paque density gradient centrifugation. Total RNA was extracted with Trizol reagent, and quality was checked on an Agilent 2100 Bioanalyzer. Reading from cysteine to phenylalanine, the CDR3 counts 15 amino acids. The only DNA kept is the CDR3, 45 bases in frame from the first base. CDR1 DFQATT and CDR2 SNEGSKA were looked up in the germline V gene (reference sequence). V loses 2 bases of germline sequence and J loses 0 bases, and the interval between the two ends is 11 bases.

Points the paper makes about the study in general: Sample size was not statistically predetermined, and investigators were not blinded to group allocation. In cross-validation, a model built on a 13 V-J signature told ophthalmopathy apart from stable hyperthyroidism with roughly 87% sensitivity and around 81% specificity, and in testing the same model reached 80%/75%. During validation, the model predicted progression to ophthalmopathy a median of approximately six months ahead of onset, with approximately 71% sensitivity and 72.22% specificity. Most expanded thyroid clonotypes (frequency above 0.001) were also detected in blood, suggesting blood repertoires may reflect thyroid immune responses.

This TCR was sampled from a man under 40 with Graves' ophthalmopathy. The rearranged chain carries TRBV20-1 and TRBJ1-5; the D gene cannot be resolved reliably. The sample consisted of blood. The nucleotide sequence reads as follows: TGCAGTGCTAGATTACAGTACGATAGCAATCAGCCCCAGCATTTT. This encodes CSARLQYDSNQPQHF.